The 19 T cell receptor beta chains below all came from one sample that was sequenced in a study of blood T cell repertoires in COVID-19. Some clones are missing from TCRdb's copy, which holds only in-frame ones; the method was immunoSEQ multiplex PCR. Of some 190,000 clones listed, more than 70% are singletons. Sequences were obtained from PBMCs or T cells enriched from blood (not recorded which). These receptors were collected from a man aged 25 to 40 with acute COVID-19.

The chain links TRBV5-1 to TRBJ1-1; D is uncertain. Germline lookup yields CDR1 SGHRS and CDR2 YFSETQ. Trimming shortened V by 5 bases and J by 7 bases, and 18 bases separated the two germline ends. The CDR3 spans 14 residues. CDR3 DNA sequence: TGCGCCAGCAGTTACGGCCTGACAATCGGTGAAGCTTTCTTT. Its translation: CASSYGLTIGEAFF.

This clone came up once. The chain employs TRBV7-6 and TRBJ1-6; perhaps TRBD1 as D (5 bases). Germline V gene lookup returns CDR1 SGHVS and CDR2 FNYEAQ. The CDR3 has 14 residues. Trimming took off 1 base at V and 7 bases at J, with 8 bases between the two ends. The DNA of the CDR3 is TGTGCCAGCAGCTTAGGCAGGGCCAATTCACCCCTCCACTTT. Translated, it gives CASSLGRANSPLHF.

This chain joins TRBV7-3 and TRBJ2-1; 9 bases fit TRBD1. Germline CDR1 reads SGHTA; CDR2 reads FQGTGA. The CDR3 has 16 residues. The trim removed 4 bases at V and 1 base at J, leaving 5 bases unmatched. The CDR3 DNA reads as TGTGCCAGCAGCTCCACAGGGGGCTGGTCCTACAATGAGCAGTTCTTC. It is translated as CASSSTGGWSYNEQFF.

CDR3 residues: CASSYIGQMNTGELFF. CDR3 coding DNA: TGTGCCAGCAGTTACATCGGACAGATGAACACCGGGGAGCTGTTTTTT. The chain joins TRBV6-5 to TRBJ2-2; tentative D call: TRBD1 (6 bases). The V end was cut by 2 bases, the J end by 1 base, with 11 bases between. Germline V gene data show CDR1 as MNHEY and CDR2 as SVGAGI. CDR3 length: 16 residues.

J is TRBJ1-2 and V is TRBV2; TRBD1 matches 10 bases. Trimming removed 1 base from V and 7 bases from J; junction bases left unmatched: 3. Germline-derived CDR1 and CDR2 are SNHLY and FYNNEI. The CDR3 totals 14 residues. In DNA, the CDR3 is TGTGCCAGCAGTGAAGGACAGGGGGCCCGTGGCTACACCTTC. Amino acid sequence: CASSEGQGARGYTF.

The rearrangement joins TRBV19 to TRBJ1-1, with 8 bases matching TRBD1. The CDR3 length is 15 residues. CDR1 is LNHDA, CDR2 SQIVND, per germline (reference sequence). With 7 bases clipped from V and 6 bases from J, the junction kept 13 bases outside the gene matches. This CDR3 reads CASNGQGGASPEAFF. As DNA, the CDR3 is TGTGCCAGTAACGGACAGGGTGGGGCAAGCCCTGAAGCTTTCTTT.

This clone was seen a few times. CDR3 residues: CASSDTPRTTRTDTQYF. The CDR3 DNA reads as TGTGCCAGCAGTGACACCCCCCGGACAACTCGTACAGATACGCAGTATTTT. The rearrangement joins TRBV2 to TRBJ2-3; possibly TRBD1 for D (5 bases). Germline V CDR1 and CDR2: SNHLY, FYNNEI. The ends were cut back, 3 bases at V and 3 bases at J, with 19 bases in the middle. This CDR3 spans 17 amino acids.

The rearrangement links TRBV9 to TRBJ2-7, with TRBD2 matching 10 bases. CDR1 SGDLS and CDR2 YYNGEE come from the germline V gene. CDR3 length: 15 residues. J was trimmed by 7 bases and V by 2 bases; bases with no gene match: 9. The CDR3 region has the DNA TGTGCCAGCAGCGTTGACGTAGCGGGGGGCAGGGAGCAGTACTTC. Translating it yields CASSVDVAGGREQYF.

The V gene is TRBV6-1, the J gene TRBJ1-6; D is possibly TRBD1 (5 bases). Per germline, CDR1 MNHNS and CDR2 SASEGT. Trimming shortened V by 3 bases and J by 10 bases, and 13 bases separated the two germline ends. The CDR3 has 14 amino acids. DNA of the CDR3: TGTGCCAGCAGTGATAGGCAGGGAAACTCACCCCTCCACTTT. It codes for CASSDRQGNSPLHF.

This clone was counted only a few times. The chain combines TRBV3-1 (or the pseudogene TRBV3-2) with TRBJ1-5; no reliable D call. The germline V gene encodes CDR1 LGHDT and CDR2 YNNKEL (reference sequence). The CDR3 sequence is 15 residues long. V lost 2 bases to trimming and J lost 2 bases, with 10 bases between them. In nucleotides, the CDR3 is TGTGCCAGCAGCCAAAATGTAGAGGGCAATCAGCCCCAGCATTTT. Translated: CASSQNVEGNQPQHF.

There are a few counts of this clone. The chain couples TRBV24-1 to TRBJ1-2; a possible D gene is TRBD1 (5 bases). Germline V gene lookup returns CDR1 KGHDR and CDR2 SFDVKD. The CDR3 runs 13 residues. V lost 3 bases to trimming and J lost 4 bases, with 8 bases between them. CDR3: CATSDATGYGYTF. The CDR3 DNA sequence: TGTGCCACCAGTGATGCTACAGGCTATGGCTACACCTTC.

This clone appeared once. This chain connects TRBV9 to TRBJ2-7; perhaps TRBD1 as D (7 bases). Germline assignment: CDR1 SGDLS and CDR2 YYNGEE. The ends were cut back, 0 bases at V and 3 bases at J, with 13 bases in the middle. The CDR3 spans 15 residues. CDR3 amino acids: CASSVDAGGGYEQYF. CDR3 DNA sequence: TGTGCCAGCAGCGTAGATGCAGGGGGAGGCTACGAGCAGTACTTC. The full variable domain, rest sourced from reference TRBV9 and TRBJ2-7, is DSGVTQTPKHLITATGQRVTLRCSPRSGDLSVYWYQQSLDQGLQFLIQYYNGEERAKGNILERFSAQQFPDLHSELNLSSLELGDSALYFCASSVDAGGGYEQYFGPGTRLTVT.

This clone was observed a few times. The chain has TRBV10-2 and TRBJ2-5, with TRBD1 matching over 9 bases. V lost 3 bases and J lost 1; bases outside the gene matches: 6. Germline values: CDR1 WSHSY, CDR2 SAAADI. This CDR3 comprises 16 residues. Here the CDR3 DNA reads TGCGCCAGCAGTGATTTCGGGACAGGGATCCAAGAGACCCAGTACTTC. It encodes CASSDFGTGIQETQYF.

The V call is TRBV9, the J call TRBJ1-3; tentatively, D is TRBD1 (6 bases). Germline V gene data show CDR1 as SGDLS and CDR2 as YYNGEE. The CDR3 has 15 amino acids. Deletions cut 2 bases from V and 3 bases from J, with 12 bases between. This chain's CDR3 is CASSVAGVRGNTIYF. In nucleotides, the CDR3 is TGTGCCAGCAGCGTGGCAGGGGTTCGTGGAAACACCATATATTTT.

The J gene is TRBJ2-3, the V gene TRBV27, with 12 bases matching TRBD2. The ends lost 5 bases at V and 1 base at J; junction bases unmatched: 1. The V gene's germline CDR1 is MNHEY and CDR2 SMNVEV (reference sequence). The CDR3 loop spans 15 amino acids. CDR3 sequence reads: CASSRTSGGTDTQYF. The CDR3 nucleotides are TGTGCCAGCAGTAGGACTAGCGGGGGCACAGATACGCAGTATTTT.

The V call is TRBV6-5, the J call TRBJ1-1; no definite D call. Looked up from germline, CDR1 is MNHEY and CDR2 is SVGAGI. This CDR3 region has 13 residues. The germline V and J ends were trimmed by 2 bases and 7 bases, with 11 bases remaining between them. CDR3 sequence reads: CASSYGPGGEAFF. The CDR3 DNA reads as TGTGCCAGCAGTTACGGCCCAGGTGGTGAAGCTTTCTTT.

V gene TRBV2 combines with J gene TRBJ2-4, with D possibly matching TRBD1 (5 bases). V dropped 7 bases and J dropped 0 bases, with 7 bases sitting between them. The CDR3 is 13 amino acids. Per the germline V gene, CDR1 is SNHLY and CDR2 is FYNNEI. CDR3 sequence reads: CASMGLAKNIQYF. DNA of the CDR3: TGTGCCAGCATGGGGCTAGCCAAAAACATTCAGTACTTC.

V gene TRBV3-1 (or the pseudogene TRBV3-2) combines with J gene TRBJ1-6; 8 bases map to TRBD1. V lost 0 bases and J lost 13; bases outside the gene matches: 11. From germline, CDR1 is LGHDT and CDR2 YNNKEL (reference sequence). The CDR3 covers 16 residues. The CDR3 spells CASSQDLDRAFAPLHF. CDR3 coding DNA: TGTGCCAGCAGCCAAGATCTGGACAGGGCCTTCGCGCCCCTCCACTTT.

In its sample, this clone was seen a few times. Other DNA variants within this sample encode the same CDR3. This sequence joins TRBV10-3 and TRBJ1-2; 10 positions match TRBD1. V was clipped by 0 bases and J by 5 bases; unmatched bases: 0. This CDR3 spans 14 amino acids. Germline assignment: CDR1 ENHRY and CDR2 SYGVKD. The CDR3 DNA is TGTGCCATCAGTGAGTCGGACAGGGGGTATGGCTACACCTTC. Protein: CAISESDRGYGYTF.